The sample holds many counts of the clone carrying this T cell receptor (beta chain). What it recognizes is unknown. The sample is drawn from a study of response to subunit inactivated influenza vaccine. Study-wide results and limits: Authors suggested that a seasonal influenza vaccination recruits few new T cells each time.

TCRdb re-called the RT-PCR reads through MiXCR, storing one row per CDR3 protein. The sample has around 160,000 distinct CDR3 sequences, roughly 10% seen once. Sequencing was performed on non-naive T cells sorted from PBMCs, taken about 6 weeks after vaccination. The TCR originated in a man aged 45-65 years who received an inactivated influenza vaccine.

The CDR3 here is CASSEVVGPHTEAFF. The CDR3 DNA sequence: TGTGCCAGCAGTGAAGTTGTGGGGCCTCACACTGAAGCTTTCTTT. This chain connects TRBV6-1 to TRBJ1-1; D possibly corresponds to TRBD1 (5 bases). With 1 base removed from V and 3 bases from J, the gap between germline ends came to 12 bases. Per germline, CDR1 MNHNS and CDR2 SASEGT. The CDR3 sequence is 15 residues long.